This paragraph reports one T cell receptor beta chain. Its antigen remains unidentified. These data belong to a study of T-cell memory formation after mild COVID-19. Overall study results and limits: SARS-CoV-2 specificity was not confirmed for second-wave clones peaking on day 37. Contracting clones from day 15 to 85 showed balanced CD4/CD8; later expanders favored CD4+.

One entry per CDR3 protein results from TCRdb running MiXCR on the 5' RACE reads. Here the sample spans about 250,000 distinct CDR3 sequences, 15% being singletons. The CDR3 is 16 residues long. V was shortened by 5 bases and J by 4 bases, with 20 bases between the two germline ends. This sequence originates from an adult woman who had mild COVID-19 (a few samples of this study predate the infection). Cell type and time point are not known. The chain employs TRBV12-3 or TRBV12-4 and TRBJ1-2; TRBD1 might be the D (5 bases). Sequencing used PBMCs or a T cell subset sorted from them (not recorded which). The CDR3 protein is CASSRLIEDKIYGYTF. Here the CDR3 DNA reads TGTGCCAGCAGTCGCCTCATTGAGGACAAGATCTATGGCTACACCTTC.